The present T cell receptor beta chain was sequenced within a study of T cell responses to AZD1222 COVID-19 vaccine. Details on this clone: Its target is not known.

Clones were read by immunoSEQ multiplex PCR, and TCRdb kept only the in-frame ones, dropping some. The data contain roughly 100,000 clones, roughly nine tenths of them seen just once; the ten biggest clones take up 44%. Findings and caveats of the study: It should be noted that donors were predominantly white British and more often female, and clonal diversity was possibly underestimated.

The ends were cut back, 7 bases at V and 4 bases at J, with 13 bases in the middle. Germline loops: CDR1 MNHEY, CDR2 SVGAGI. The CDR3 length is 13 residues. The sequence derives from an adult who received the AZD1222 COVID-19 vaccine. The chain couples TRBV6-5 to TRBJ1-2; D might be TRBD1 (6 bases). The sequences come from peripheral blood, collected 28 days after the second AZD1222 dose. In DNA, the CDR3 is TGTGCCAGCACTATAGGGGGAATCTATGGCTACACCTTC. As protein: CASTIGGIYGYTF.